The 25 T cell receptor beta chains presented below share a single source sample, sequenced in a study of OX40 agonist ivuxolimab in advanced cancers. The assay was immunoSEQ multiplex PCR, and TCRdb's table has in-frame clones only and misses some. The data hold more than 60,000 clones, with 70% to 90% observed a single time. The specimen was CD4+ or CD8+ T cells sorted from blood, collected in a trial of the OX40 agonist ivuxolimab. The receptors originated from an adult with an advanced solid tumor such as melanoma, head and neck, liver or kidney cancer.

V gene TRBV5-1 combines with J gene TRBJ2-2; D not certain. The CDR3 extends over 15 amino acids. Germline V gene lookup returns CDR1 SGHRS and CDR2 YFSETQ. V was clipped by 0 bases and J by 0 bases, with 6 bases between them. The chain's CDR3 is CASSLGYPNTGELFF. In nucleotides, the CDR3 is TGCGCCAGCAGCTTGGGATACCCGAACACCGGGGAGCTGTTTTTT.

V gene TRBV28 combines with J gene TRBJ2-1, with TRBD2 identical over 9 bases. The V gene's germline CDR1 is MDHEN and CDR2 SYDVKM. This CDR3 has 21 residues. Trimming removed 4 bases from V and 0 bases from J; junction bases left unmatched: 19. CDR3 amino acids: CASSSQSGLAGPAGSYNEQFF. The CDR3 DNA follows: TGTGCCAGCAGTTCCCAATCTGGGCTAGCGGGACCGGCAGGCTCCTACAATGAGCAGTTCTTC.

The J gene is TRBJ1-1, the V gene TRBV7-9; D is unresolved. Trimming left V 5 bases short and J 3 bases short, with 7 bases between. CDR3 length equals 12 residues. CDR1 is SEHNR and CDR2 is FQNEAQ in the germline V gene (reference sequence). CDR3 nucleotide sequence: TGTGCCAGCAGCCAAGAGTACACTGAAGCTTTCTTT. Its protein is CASSQEYTEAFF. Full variable domain (outside the CDR3, taken from reference TRBV7-9 and TRBJ1-1): DTGVSQNPRHKITKRGQNVTFRCDPISEHNRLYWYRQTLGQGPEFLTYFQNEAQLEKSRLLSDRFSAERPKGSFSTLEIQRTEQGDSAMYLCASSQEYTEAFFGQGTRLTVV.

V and J are TRBV19 and TRBJ1-2, with D tentatively TRBD1 (5 bases). The V gene lost 6 bases and the J gene lost 0 bases, with 17 bases spanning the gap. Germline lookup yields CDR1 LNHDA and CDR2 SQIVND (reference sequence). The CDR3 covers 16 residues. In DNA form, the CDR3 reads TGTGCCAGTAGGCCGGGGCAGGGAGATGCTAACTATGGCTACACCTTC. This codes for CASRPGQGDANYGYTF.

The rearrangement joins TRBV6-1 to TRBJ1-2, with TRBD1 matching over 7 bases. CDR3 length: 15 residues. Germline CDR1 MNHNS, CDR2 SASEGT. With 5 bases clipped from V and 0 bases from J, the junction kept 6 bases outside the gene matches. The CDR3 loop reads CASSTGTDSNYGYTF. The DNA of the CDR3 is TGTGCCAGCAGTACGGGGACAGATTCTAACTATGGCTACACCTTC.

On this clone itself: This same CDR3 is encoded by further DNA sequences in the sample. The chain is built from TRBV9 and TRBJ2-2; D ambiguous. The CDR3 is made up of 14 amino acids. Trimming pared 2 bases from V and 0 bases from J, leaving 5 bases between. Germline CDR1 and CDR2: SGDLS and YYNGEE. In nucleotides, the CDR3 is TGTGCCAGCAGCGTCGCACCGAACACCGGGGAGCTGTTTTTT. Its translation: CASSVAPNTGELFF.

The chain is built from TRBV28 and TRBJ2-7, with D maybe TRBD2 (7 bases). The CDR3 runs 14 residues. CDR1 is MDHEN and CDR2 is SYDVKM in the germline V gene. Trimming took 6 bases from V and 7 from J, leaving 19 bases between them. The CDR3 coding sequence is TGTGCCAGCAGCCTCGCGGGGGCTTGGGGGGAGCAGTACTTC. Its protein product is CASSLAGAWGEQYF.

This clone was seen a single time. For the CDR3, the DNA is TGTGCCACCAGCATTTACCAGGGGACCTACAATGAGCAGTTCTTC. Amino acids: CATSIYQGTYNEQFF. The chain joins TRBV15 to TRBJ2-1; tentative D call: TRBD1 (6 bases). There are 15 residues in the CDR3. CDR1 and CDR2 from the germline V gene are LNHNV and YYDKDF (reference sequence). Trimming cost V 4 bases and J 2 bases, with 12 bases left between them.

The rearrangement joins TRBV6-5 to TRBJ2-3, with a tentative D call TRBD1 (6 bases). CDR1 and CDR2 (germline): MNHEY, SVGAGI. This CDR3 region has 14 residues. Trimming took 2 bases from V and 2 from J, leaving 8 bases between them. The CDR3 region is CASSYTGYTDTQYF. CDR3 in DNA: TGTGCCAGCAGTTACACAGGGTACACAGATACGCAGTATTTT.

The table lists this clone with a few counts. V gene TRBV21-1 combines with J gene TRBJ2-2; the table's D call, TRBD1, was not checked against the DNA. TRBV21-1 constitutes a pseudogene. The CDR3 contains 18 residues. DNA of the CDR3: TGTGCCAGCAGCAAAAAATCGGACAGAGATGAGAACACCGGGGAGCTGTTTTTT. Encoded protein: CASSKKSDRDENTGELFF.

This clone was seen once. J is TRBJ2-2 and V is TRBV6-5; the D is unclear. CDR3 length: 15 residues. CDR1 is MNHEY, CDR2 SVGAGI, per germline. The V and J ends lost 1 base and 5 bases respectively, with 11 bases between them. The CDR3 loop reads CASSYWAPQTGELFF. CDR3 nucleotides: TGTGCCAGCAGTTACTGGGCTCCCCAAACCGGGGAGCTGTTTTTT.

J is TRBJ2-6 and V is TRBV30; 7 positions match TRBD1. Per germline, CDR1 GTSNPN and CDR2 SVGIG (reference sequence). The CDR3 totals 18 residues. V lost 0 bases to trimming and J lost 0 bases; unmatched junction nucleotides: 8. The CDR3 DNA follows: TGTGCCTGGAGTGTACGTGGCAGGGGGACCTCTGGGGCCAACGTCCTGACTTTC. It codes for CAWSVRGRGTSGANVLTF.

This clone was seen a single time. V is TRBV9 and J is TRBJ2-1, with 10 bases aligning to TRBD2. Germline V lookup: CDR1 SGDLS, CDR2 YYNGEE. V lost 0 bases and J lost 2; bases outside the gene matches: 5. The CDR3 is 17 residues long. As DNA, the CDR3 is TGTGCCAGCAGCGTAGGTCTAGCGGGGGCCACCTACAATGAGCAGTTCTTC. It is translated as CASSVGLAGATYNEQFF.

The chain is built from TRBV6-1 and TRBJ2-2; 14 bases line up with TRBD2. The germline V gene encodes CDR1 MNHNS and CDR2 SASEGT. V gave up 3 bases and J gave up 6 bases; unmatched junction bases: 0. The CDR3 runs to 15 residues. CDR3 coding DNA: TGTGCCAGCAGTGAGACTAGCGGGAGGGCCGGGGAGCTGTTTTTT. Residues: CASSETSGRAGELFF.

The chain carries TRBV11-2 and TRBJ2-2, with 8 bases aligning to TRBD2. This CDR3 has 18 residues. Germline CDR1 is SGHAT and CDR2 is FQNNGV. J gave up 4 bases and V 5 bases, and 15 bases lay outside the gene matches. CDR3: CASSPMPGRGRGTGELFF. CDR3 nucleotide sequence: TGTGCCAGCAGCCCAATGCCCGGGAGGGGGAGAGGCACCGGGGAGCTGTTTTTT.

This chain uses TRBV7-3 with TRBJ2-5, with TRBD2 identical over 7 bases. Per the germline V gene, CDR1 is SGHTA and CDR2 is FQGTGA. This CDR3 has 14 amino acids. Trimming removed 2 bases from V and 5 bases from J; junction bases left unmatched: 5. The CDR3 here is CASSLGGSWETQYF. CDR3 bases: TGTGCCAGCAGCTTAGGCGGGAGTTGGGAGACCCAGTACTTC.

The V and J genes are TRBV13 and TRBJ1-3; D is unresolved. Germline-derived CDR1 and CDR2 are PRHDT and FYEKMQ (reference sequence). The CDR3 contains 16 residues. V gave up 0 bases and J gave up 0 bases, with 9 bases separating them. The CDR3 reads CASSLGVRSSGNTIYF. Here the CDR3 DNA reads TGTGCCAGCAGCTTAGGTGTCAGGAGCTCTGGAAACACCATATATTTT.

This clone showed up just once. The chain has TRBV6-1 and TRBJ2-3; 8 nucleotides match TRBD1. The germline gives CDR1 MNHNS, CDR2 SASEGT. The J segment lost 5 bases and the V segment lost 5 bases, leaving 6 bases of the junction unmatched. CDR3 length equals 14 residues. The CDR3 sequence is CASSSQGVGDTQYF. Here the CDR3 DNA reads TGTGCCAGCAGTTCACAGGGGGTGGGAGATACGCAGTATTTT.

J is TRBJ1-3 and V is TRBV5-1; D gene unclear. The CDR3 has 13 amino acids. V dropped 4 bases and J dropped 0 bases, with 5 bases sitting between them. The germline gives CDR1 SGHRS, CDR2 YFSETQ. The CDR3 here is CASSAFSGNTIYF. The CDR3 region has the DNA TGCGCCAGCAGCGCCTTCTCTGGAAACACCATATATTTT.

The chain has TRBV5-1 and TRBJ1-1; 9 nucleotides match TRBD1. The CDR3 length is 13 residues. From germline, CDR1 is SGHRS and CDR2 YFSETQ. Unmatched junction bases numbered 2, after V lost 5 bases and J lost 3 bases. CDR3 DNA sequence: TGCGCCAGCAGGACAGGGGGAGACACTGAAGCTTTCTTT. Residues: CASRTGGDTEAFF.

The chain carries TRBV19 and TRBJ2-7; tentative D call: TRBD1 (7 bases). With 3 bases removed from V and 0 bases from J, the gap between germline ends came to 12 bases. The CDR3 runs to 15 residues. Germline CDR1 LNHDA, CDR2 SQIVND (reference sequence). The CDR3 loop is CASSIGGDSSYEQYF. CDR3 DNA: TGTGCCAGTAGTATTGGCGGGGACAGCTCCTACGAGCAGTACTTC.

The chain's CDR3 is CASSHSYEQYF. CDR3 in DNA: TGTGCCAGCAGCCATTCTTACGAGCAGTACTTC. This chain connects TRBV14 to TRBJ2-7; D is ambiguous. The CDR3 has 11 residues. Germline V gene data show CDR1 as SGHDN and CDR2 as FVKESK. V lost 3 bases and J 4 bases, leaving 4 bases between the germline ends.

The chain is built from TRBV6-1 and TRBJ1-2; 7 positions agree with TRBD1. The CDR3 consists of 15 residues. After removal of 8 bases from V and 2 bases from J, the junction contained 11 bases not matched to a gene. From germline, CDR1 is MNHNS and CDR2 SASEGT. The CDR3 sequence: CASYARQGWNYGYTF. The CDR3 DNA reads TGTGCCAGCTACGCCCGACAGGGCTGGAACTATGGCTACACCTTC.

The V call is TRBV18, the J call TRBJ1-1; 8 nucleotides match TRBD1. The CDR3 is 17 residues long. The V segment lost 3 bases and the J segment 4 bases; nucleotides outside the gene matches: 13. CDR1 and CDR2 from the germline V gene are KGHSH and LQKENI. The CDR3 loop reads CASSPNGQGGRGTEAFF. The CDR3 DNA is TGTGCCAGCTCACCCAACGGACAGGGCGGCAGGGGCACTGAAGCTTTCTTT.

The chain couples TRBV5-6 to TRBJ1-2, with D possibly being TRBD1 (5 bases). Per germline, CDR1 SGHDT and CDR2 YYEEEE. Trimming left V 2 bases short and J 8 bases short, with 13 bases between. The CDR3 length is 13 residues. The CDR3 is CASSFEGRHGYTF. CDR3 coding DNA: TGTGCCAGCAGCTTTGAGGGGCGCCACGGCTACACCTTC.